One and the same sample provided the 13 T cell receptor beta chains below, sequenced in a study of regulatory T cells in long-lasting Graves disease. This sample's time point: newly diagnosed GD, antithyroid drugs for less than 3 months. The TCR library was prepared using RNA isolated from PBMCs. CDR3 regions were amplified by Arm-PCR using iRepertoire HTBI primers to build TCR beta libraries. One entry per CDR3 protein, called by TCRdb with MiXCR from the multiplex PCR reads. This table holds 500,000 to 700,000 distinct CDR3 sequences, around 15% found once. This sample also belongs to another study, concerning T cells in Graves' hyperthyroidism and ophthalmopathy.

Sequences were derived from peripheral blood mononuclear cells (PBMCs), sampled at new diagnosis, from a patient treated with antithyroid drugs. The origin of the receptors is a woman in her 30s with Graves disease.

This clonotype was seen a few times. It may be a read error: a sequence one base away is much more abundant. In DNA, the CDR3 is TGTGCCAGCAGTCTAACCGCAGCAGGGGAGGAGACCCAGTACTTC. Its protein product is CASSLTAAGEETQYF. The chain links TRBV28 to TRBJ2-5, with D perhaps matching TRBD1 (6 bases). The germline gives CDR1 MDHEN, CDR2 SYDVKM. The CDR3 covers 15 residues. The ends were cut back, 5 bases at V and 5 bases at J, with 18 bases in the middle.

The sample holds a few counts of this clonotype. The chain links TRBV19 to TRBJ2-7; D might be TRBD2 (5 bases). V was clipped by 1 base and J by 2 bases, with 9 bases between them. The CDR3 is 14 amino acids. CDR1 is LNHDA, CDR2 SQIVND, per germline (reference sequence). The CDR3 nucleotides read TGTGCCAGTAGTATAGTCCCGGGGACCTACGAGCAGTACTTC. Translating gives CASSIVPGTYEQYF. Combining the CDR3 with reference TRBV19 and TRBJ2-7 gives the whole variable domain DGGITQSPKYLFRKEGQNVTLSCEQNLNHDAMYWYRQDPGQGLRLIYYSQIVNDFQKGDIAEGYSVSREKKESFPLTVTSAQKNPTAFYLCASSIVPGTYEQYFGPGTRLTVT.

CDR3 in DNA: TGTGCCAGCAGACCCCCCGGGACATCCATCACAGATACGCAGTATTTT. Protein: CASRPPGTSITDTQYF. The rearrangement links TRBV9 to TRBJ2-3, with a possible D match to TRBD1 (6 bases). This CDR3 spans 16 amino acids. The germline V and J ends were trimmed by 5 bases and 2 bases, with 18 bases remaining between them. Germline V gene lookup returns CDR1 SGDLS and CDR2 YYNGEE.

This clonotype was picked up many times. V and J are TRBV28 and TRBJ2-7; 9 bases are shared with TRBD1. Trimming removed 5 bases from V and 1 base from J; junction bases left unmatched: 6. The CDR3 is 15 residues long. CDR1 and CDR2 (germline): MDHEN, SYDVKM. The CDR3 sequence: CASSEPGTGSYEQYF. For the CDR3, the DNA is TGTGCCAGCAGTGAACCCGGGACAGGGTCCTACGAGCAGTACTTC.

This clonotype turned up a few times. This chain connects TRBV27 to TRBJ2-7; no reliable D call. Trimming cost V 1 base and J 5 bases, with 12 bases left between them. The CDR3 length is 14 residues. The germline V gene encodes CDR1 MNHEY and CDR2 SMNVEV (reference sequence). The CDR3 DNA reads as TGTGCCAGCAGTTTATTTCTGGGTACCCACGAGCAGTACTTC. It encodes CASSLFLGTHEQYF.

This clonotype was seen at least ten times. This rearrangement joins TRBV28 to TRBJ1-5; D is unclear. Trimming cost V 1 base and J 2 bases, with 6 bases left between them. Germline V gene sequence: CDR1 MDHEN, CDR2 SYDVKM. This CDR3 is 14 amino acids long. This chain's CDR3 is CASSLFRGNQPQHF. In DNA form, the CDR3 reads TGTGCCAGCAGTTTATTTAGGGGCAATCAGCCCCAGCATTTT.

This clonotype occurred many times. CDR3 DNA sequence: TGTGCCAGTAGTATAGGATCTTGGACAGCGGAAGCTTTCTTT. It translates to CASSIGSWTAEAFF. This rearrangement joins TRBV19 to TRBJ1-1; perhaps TRBD1 as D (6 bases). Per the germline V gene, CDR1 is LNHDA and CDR2 is SQIVND (reference sequence). With 1 base removed from V and 8 bases from J, the gap between germline ends came to 14 bases. The CDR3 spans 14 residues.

This sequence joins TRBV20-1 and TRBJ2-3; D is perhaps TRBD1 or TRBD2 (5 bases each). The CDR3 covers 14 residues. CDR1 is DFQATT and CDR2 is SNEGSKA in the germline V gene (reference sequence). The DNA for the CDR3 is TGCAGCCTGACCCGGGGCGGGTACACAGATACGCAGTATTTT. It translates to CSLTRGGYTDTQYF.

As DNA, the CDR3 is TGTGCCAGCAGCCAAGGGTTCGGGACAGGGACCCACGAGCAGTACTTC. As protein: CASSQGFGTGTHEQYF. The V gene is TRBV3-1, the J gene TRBJ2-7; 9 bases fit TRBD1. This CDR3 spans 16 amino acids. Germline assignment: CDR1 LGHDT and CDR2 YNNKEL (reference sequence). Trimming at V came to 1 base and at J to 5 bases, leaving 9 bases not matched to a gene.

This clonotype occurred many times. In nucleotides, the CDR3 is TGTGCCAGCAGCCCTCGACAGGGACAGACTCGTGAAGCTTTCTTT. Translation: CASSPRQGQTREAFF. The chain carries TRBV7-9 and TRBJ1-1; 7 nucleotides agree with TRBD1. V shed 5 bases and J 7 bases; nucleotides not matched to a gene: 13. The germline gives CDR1 SEHNR, CDR2 FQNEAQ (reference sequence). This CDR3 has 15 amino acids.

The chain is built from TRBV3-1 and TRBJ2-1; TRBD1 might be the D (5 bases). Germline CDR1 and CDR2: LGHDT and YNNKEL (reference sequence). V was pared by 0 bases and J by 6 bases, with 12 bases between. The CDR3 has 15 residues. The CDR3 nucleotides are TGTGCCAGCAGCCAAGATCTCAGGGCCTCCAATGAGCAGTTCTTC. Translating it yields CASSQDLRASNEQFF.

CDR3 protein: CATSDRGINNEQFF. CDR3 sequence (DNA): TGTGCCACCAGTGACAGGGGAATTAACAATGAGCAGTTCTTC. This chain uses TRBV24-1 with TRBJ2-1; weak D call: TRBD1 (6 bases). V lost 4 bases, J lost 5 bases, and 11 bases lay in between. In germline, CDR1 is KGHDR, CDR2 SFDVKD. CDR3 size: 14 residues.

This sequence joins TRBV3-1 and TRBJ2-7, with TRBD2 matching over 12 bases. CDR1 LGHDT and CDR2 YNNKEL come from the germline V gene (reference sequence). The CDR3 length is 18 residues. With 4 bases clipped from V and 3 bases from J, the junction kept 13 bases outside the gene matches. This CDR3 reads CASSPPSTSGSGLYEQYF. The CDR3 bases are TGTGCCAGCAGCCCGCCGTCGACTAGCGGGAGTGGGCTCTACGAGCAGTACTTC.